The clone carrying this T cell receptor (beta chain) was seen ten or more times. Its target is not known. Germline V gene data show CDR1 as SGHRS and CDR2 as YFSETQ. The J segment lost 7 bases and the V segment lost 4 bases, leaving 8 bases of the junction unmatched. The CDR3 loop spans 16 amino acids. Molecular barcoded adaptors covering alpha/delta and beta/gamma chains were used on roughly 400 ng RNA. A single record per CDR3 protein comes from TCRdb applying MiXCR to the reads. Of 100,000 to 150,000 distinct CDR3 sequences in the sample, over 10% were seen once. This specimen comes from a study of read filtering for tumor transcriptome and immune sequencing. At the time of active disease, bone marrow was collected from every patient. Study results and caveats: Around 80% of IR-seq clonotypes had a single read, yet these held about 3.5% of reads. Correlation between methods rose after single-read clonotypes were removed. This fraction held mixed bone marrow immune cells after CD138-negative sorting.

The rearrangement uses TRBV5-1 and TRBJ1-6; 10 positions agree with TRBD1. Sequencing used a population of CD138-negative cells sorted from bone marrow. The sequence was obtained from a donor aged 40 or over with multiple myeloma. As DNA, the CDR3 is TGCGCCAGCAGCCCGGCGGGACAGGGGTCGAATTCACCCCTCCACTTT. The encoded protein is CASSPAGQGSNSPLHF.